Each of the 32 T cell receptor beta chains below was sequenced from the same sample in a study of blood T cell repertoires in COVID-19. Some clones are missing from TCRdb's copy, which holds only in-frame ones; the method was immunoSEQ multiplex PCR. The sample has under 250,000 clones, roughly 89% seen once; the top ten hold just over 2.5%. Material: PBMCs or T cells enriched from blood (not recorded which). The receptor source for this set is a woman in her twenties or thirties with acute COVID-19.

This sequence joins TRBV6-6 and TRBJ2-5, with D perhaps matching TRBD2 (6 bases). The V and J ends lost 2 bases and 7 bases respectively, with 17 bases between them. The CDR3 has 15 residues. The germline gives CDR1 MNHNY, CDR2 SVGAGI (reference sequence). For the CDR3, the DNA is TGTGCCAGCAGTTACCCCTCGGGGGTTCGCTTGACCCAGTACTTC. This gives the protein CASSYPSGVRLTQYF.

The table lists this clone with a few counts. In DNA, the CDR3 is TGCGCCAGCAGTGCGGGCGGGACAGGCTACGAGCAGTACTTC. This encodes CASSAGGTGYEQYF. The genes are TRBV10-1 and TRBJ2-7, with 8 bases that match TRBD1. Trimming at V came to 4 bases and at J to 3 bases, leaving 5 bases not matched to a gene. Per the germline V gene, CDR1 is WNHNN and CDR2 is SYGVQD (reference sequence). The CDR3 extends over 14 amino acids.

The chain employs TRBV4-3 and TRBJ1-2; D call uncertain. Germline CDR1 and CDR2: LGHNA and YSLEER. The length of the CDR3 is 18 residues. Trimming took off 0 bases at V and 5 bases at J, with 22 bases between the two ends. In DNA, the CDR3 is TGCGCCAGCAGCCAAGATTCCCTGCTCAGCGACGGAGTATATGGCTACACCTTC. The encoded protein is CASSQDSLLSDGVYGYTF.

This chain joins TRBV11-3 and TRBJ2-1, with a possible D match to TRBD2 (6 bases). CDR3 size: 13 residues. CDR1 is SGHNT and CDR2 is YENEEA in the germline V gene. Trimming shortened V by 1 base and J by 9 bases, and 10 bases separated the two germline ends. CDR3 in amino acids: CASSLGRGGEQFF. CDR3 DNA sequence: TGTGCCAGCAGCTTAGGGCGGGGAGGTGAGCAGTTCTTC.

The gene calls are TRBV12-3 or TRBV12-4 and TRBJ2-3; D is perhaps TRBD1 (6 bases). Deletions cut 3 bases from V and 6 bases from J, with 10 bases between. The CDR3 spans 13 residues. The chain's CDR3 is CASSLQGMDTQYF. CDR3 coding DNA: TGTGCCAGCAGTTTGCAGGGGATGGATACGCAGTATTTT.

This clone is judged medium-sized. The V call is TRBV6-5, the J call TRBJ2-7, with 7 bases that match TRBD1. The CDR3 contains 15 residues. The germline V gene has CDR1 MNHEY and CDR2 SVGAGI. Losses at the gene ends were 0 bases for V and 6 bases for J; bases not matched to a gene: 8. CDR3 residues: CASSYSEGGASEQYF. CDR3 DNA sequence: TGTGCCAGCAGTTACTCAGAAGGGGGCGCGTCCGAGCAGTACTTC.

The chain has TRBV12-5 and TRBJ1-3; D remains unclear. This CDR3 comprises 14 residues. The germline V gene encodes CDR1 LGHNT and CDR2 FRNRAP. Trimming shortened V by 3 bases and J by 3 bases, and 9 bases separated the two germline ends. CDR3 nucleotide sequence: TGTGCTAGTGGTTTCATCAACAATGGAAACACCATATATTTT. It specifies CASGFINNGNTIYF.

This clone was counted a few times. The chain recombines TRBV5-4 with TRBJ1-1; possibly TRBD1 for D (5 bases). The V end lost 4 bases, the J end lost 0 bases, and 16 bases lay between the germline ends. This CDR3 contains 16 residues. From germline, CDR1 is SGHNT and CDR2 YYREEE (reference sequence). The CDR3 is CASSTYTGGMNTEAFF. The CDR3 DNA sequence: TGTGCCAGCAGCACCTATACGGGGGGAATGAACACTGAAGCTTTCTTT. The full variable domain, rest sourced from reference TRBV5-4 and TRBJ1-1, is ETGVTQSPTHLIKTRGQQVTLRCSSQSGHNTVSWYQQALGQGPQFIFQYYREEENGRGNFPPRFSGLQFPNYSSELNVNALELDDSALYLCASSTYTGGMNTEAFFGQGTRLTVV.

This chain uses TRBV2 with TRBJ2-2; TRBD2 aligns across 9 bases. CDR1 and CDR2 from the germline V gene are SNHLY and FYNNEI. The CDR3 covers 17 residues. V was pared by 6 bases and J by 7 bases, with 15 bases of the junction left unmatched. The DNA of the CDR3 is TGTGCCAGCAGAGCCCTCGTGCGCGGGGGGGCGGACGGGGAGCTGTTTTTT. Its protein product is CASRALVRGGADGELFF.

The chain is built from TRBV18 and TRBJ2-6, with D perhaps matching TRBD2 (5 bases). CDR3 size: 16 residues. V lost 3 bases and J 3 bases, leaving 12 bases between the germline ends. CDR1 KGHSH and CDR2 LQKENI come from the germline V gene. For the CDR3, the DNA is TGTGCCAGCTCACCGCGGGCCGTTGATGGGGCCAACGTCCTGACTTTC. Encoded protein: CASSPRAVDGANVLTF. The whole variable domain, remainder taken from reference TRBV18 and TRBJ2-6, is NAGVMQNPRHLVRRRGQEARLRCSPMKGHSHVYWYRQLPEEGLKFMVYLQKENIIDESGMPKERFSAEFPKEGPSILRIQQVVRGDSAAYFCASSPRAVDGANVLTFGAGSRLTVL.

The chain uses TRBV19 and TRBJ1-1, with D possibly being TRBD1 (6 bases). Per the germline V gene, CDR1 is LNHDA and CDR2 is SQIVND (reference sequence). Trimming stripped 4 bases from V and 0 bases from J, with 21 bases between. The CDR3 contains 18 residues. The CDR3 region has the DNA TGTGCCAGTAGTAGGCAATGGGCAGGGGACGGCATGAACACTGAAGCTTTCTTT. It is translated as CASSRQWAGDGMNTEAFF.

V and J are TRBV14 and TRBJ2-1, with 7 bases aligning to TRBD1. CDR3 length equals 13 residues. Unmatched junction bases numbered 6, after V lost 7 bases and J lost 6 bases. Germline CDR1 and CDR2: SGHDN and FVKESK. Here the CDR3 reads CASTRGLGNEQFF. CDR3 sequence (DNA): TGTGCCAGCACTAGGGGGCTCGGCAATGAGCAGTTCTTC. The full variable domain, with the rest looked up from reference TRBV14 and TRBJ2-1, is EAGVTQFPSHSVIEKGQTVTLRCDPISGHDNLYWYRRVMGKEIKFLLHFVKESKQDESGMPNNRFLAERTGGTYSTLKVQPAELEDSGVYFCASTRGLGNEQFFGPGTRLTVL.

The chain combines TRBV5-5 with TRBJ2-3; 11 bases agree with TRBD2. Trimming cost V 4 bases and J 2 bases; bases outside gene matches: 6. The CDR3 covers 16 residues. Per the germline V gene, CDR1 is SGHKS and CDR2 is YYEKEE (reference sequence). For the CDR3, the DNA is TGTGCCAGCAGCGGCGGGACTAGCGGAAACACAGATACGCAGTATTTT. It specifies CASSGGTSGNTDTQYF.

V is TRBV25-1 and J is TRBJ1-5; D is ambiguous. This CDR3 is built from 14 residues. Germline CDR1 is MGHDK and CDR2 is SYGVNS. Trimming cost V 3 bases and J 5 bases, with 11 bases left between them. The CDR3: CASSDGTSDQPQHF. The CDR3 DNA reads TGTGCCAGCAGTGATGGCACATCTGATCAGCCCCAGCATTTT.

The chain has TRBV19 and TRBJ2-1; D might be TRBD2 (6 bases). From germline, CDR1 is LNHDA and CDR2 SQIVND (reference sequence). CDR3 length: 12 amino acids. The V and J ends lost 5 bases and 6 bases respectively, with 8 bases between them. The CDR3 sequence is CASSSGSNEQFF. CDR3 nucleotide sequence: TGTGCCAGTAGTTCCGGGAGCAATGAGCAGTTCTTC.

The chain uses TRBV7-2 and TRBJ1-4; TRBD1 agrees at 10 bases. The CDR3 length is 19 residues. J lost 2 bases, V lost 1 base, and 10 bases had no gene match. Germline CDR1 is SGHTA and CDR2 is FQGNSA. In nucleotides, the CDR3 is TGTGCCAGCAGCTTAGGGGGGACAGGGGATAGGAGGACTAATGAAAAACTGTTTTTT. Protein product: CASSLGGTGDRRTNEKLFF.

The genes are TRBV6-5 and TRBJ1-5; 9 nucleotides agree with TRBD1. Germline values: CDR1 MNHEY, CDR2 SVGAGI. This CDR3 has 15 residues. V dropped 7 bases and J dropped 7; count of bases not matched to a gene: 11. CDR3 sequence: CASTSTTGGGQPQHF. In nucleotides, the CDR3 is TGTGCCAGCACCTCAACCACAGGGGGCGGGCAGCCCCAGCATTTT.

V usage is TRBV5-1 and J usage is TRBJ2-1; D is undetermined. With 3 bases removed from V and 6 bases from J, the gap between germline ends came to 16 bases. The germline CDR1 and CDR2 sequences are SGHRS and YFSETQ. The CDR3 runs 15 residues. CDR3 amino acids: CASSWAITMGNEQFF. CDR3 sequence (DNA): TGCGCCAGCAGCTGGGCTATAACCATGGGCAATGAGCAGTTCTTC. The variable domain in full, completed from reference TRBV5-1 and TRBJ2-1, reads KAGVTQTPRYLIKTRGQQVTLSCSPISGHRSVSWYQQTPGQGLQFLFEYFSETQRNKGNFPGRFSGRQFSNSRSEMNVSTLELGDSALYLCASSWAITMGNEQFFGPGTRLTVL.

V is TRBV4-1 and J is TRBJ1-3, with D possibly matching TRBD1 (6 bases). The CDR3 length is 16 residues. Germline-derived CDR1 and CDR2 are MGHRA and YSYEKL. Between the trimmed V and J ends, which lost 0 bases and 0 bases, there was a span of 9 bases. This CDR3 reads CASSQEGTRSGNTIYF. The CDR3, as DNA: TGCGCCAGCAGCCAAGAGGGGACACGCTCTGGAAACACCATATATTTT.

The chain uses TRBV2 and TRBJ1-2, with D possibly being TRBD1 (5 bases). Germline values: CDR1 SNHLY, CDR2 FYNNEI. The CDR3 covers 12 residues. Trimming removed 8 bases at V and 4 bases at J, with 11 bases between. The CDR3 DNA is TGTGCCAGCGGGATCCAGGGCTATGGCTACACCTTC. It specifies CASGIQGYGYTF.

The CDR3, as DNA: TGTGCCAGCAGCCTCACTGTGGGGGGGCAAGAGACCCAGTACTTC. Translating gives CASSLTVGGQETQYF. This rearrangement joins TRBV5-4 to TRBJ2-5, with 7 bases that match TRBD2. There are 15 residues in the CDR3. Per the germline V gene, CDR1 is SGHNT and CDR2 is YYREEE (reference sequence). The trim removed 4 bases at V and 2 bases at J, leaving 8 bases unmatched.

The chain joins TRBV4-1 to TRBJ1-4; tentatively, D is TRBD1 (6 bases). The CDR3 has 17 residues. The germline V gene encodes CDR1 MGHRA and CDR2 YSYEKL. Trimming stripped 0 bases from V and 0 bases from J, with 11 bases between. CDR3 in DNA: TGCGCCAGCAGCCAAGACCCAGGGGATGCAACTAATGAAAAACTGTTTTTT. Translated: CASSQDPGDATNEKLFF.

The V call is TRBV7-2, the J call TRBJ2-7, with no clear D. CDR1 is SGHTA and CDR2 is FQGNSA in the germline V gene. Trimming left V 5 bases short and J 2 bases short, with 13 bases between. This CDR3 region has 14 residues. CDR3 in DNA: TGTGCCAGCAGCCCCTCCAGGCTTACCTACGAGCAGTACTTC. Translating gives CASSPSRLTYEQYF.

The rearrangement joins TRBV7-6 to TRBJ2-1; 13 positions match TRBD2. The CDR3 is 17 amino acids. V shed 0 bases and J 8 bases; nucleotides not matched to a gene: 7. The V gene's germline CDR1 is SGHVS and CDR2 FNYEAQ. CDR3 region: CASSLAPGLAGNDEQFF. In DNA, the CDR3 is TGTGCCAGCAGCTTAGCGCCGGGACTAGCGGGGAATGATGAGCAGTTCTTC. Full variable domain (outside the CDR3, taken from reference TRBV7-6 and TRBJ2-1): GAGVSQSPRYKVTKRGQDVALRCDPISGHVSLYWYRQALGQGPEFLTYFNYEAQQDKSGLPNDRFSAERPEGSISTLTIQRTEQRDSAMYRCASSLAPGLAGNDEQFFGPGTRLTVL.

The V and J genes are TRBV9 and TRBJ2-7, with 7 bases identical to TRBD2. Unmatched junction bases numbered 11, after V lost 3 bases and J lost 5 bases. The CDR3 is made up of 15 amino acids. CDR1 and CDR2 from the germline V gene are SGDLS and YYNGEE. CDR3 protein: CASSAEGRGNDEQYF. CDR3 coding DNA: TGTGCCAGCAGCGCAGAGGGGCGGGGGAATGACGAGCAGTACTTC. Combining the CDR3 with reference TRBV9 and TRBJ2-7 gives the whole variable domain DSGVTQTPKHLITATGQRVTLRCSPRSGDLSVYWYQQSLDQGLQFLIQYYNGEERAKGNILERFSAQQFPDLHSELNLSSLELGDSALYFCASSAEGRGNDEQYFGPGTRLTVT.

The V gene is TRBV6-5, the J gene TRBJ1-1; 7 bases are a match to TRBD1. The J segment lost 2 bases and the V segment lost 2 bases, leaving 2 bases of the junction unmatched. The CDR3 covers 14 residues. Germline CDR1 is MNHEY and CDR2 is SVGAGI. Here the CDR3 DNA reads TGTGCCAGCAGTTACACAGGGGTTAACACTGAAGCTTTCTTT. It translates to CASSYTGVNTEAFF.

The rearrangement joins TRBV7-2 to TRBJ2-7, with a possible D match to TRBD2 (5 bases). The V gene's germline CDR1 is SGHTA and CDR2 FQGNSA. CDR3 length: 14 amino acids. Between the trimmed V and J ends, which lost 8 bases and 3 bases, there was a span of 17 bases. CDR3 in amino acids: CASAKTGGFYEQYF. CDR3 nucleotides: TGTGCCAGCGCGAAAACCGGCGGGTTCTACGAGCAGTACTTC.

V usage is TRBV5-1 and J usage is TRBJ2-7; TRBD2 agrees at 8 bases. V trimming: 4 bases; J trimming: 0 bases; junction bases outside the gene matches: 6. Per the germline V gene, CDR1 is SGHRS and CDR2 is YFSETQ. The CDR3 has 15 amino acids. Here the CDR3 reads CASSHSGTSSYEQYF. The CDR3 DNA follows: TGCGCCAGCAGCCATAGCGGGACGAGCTCCTACGAGCAGTACTTC.

V is TRBV5-1 and J is TRBJ2-1; D ambiguous. The CDR3 contains 11 residues. V was clipped by 7 bases and J by 5 bases, with 7 bases between them. The germline CDR1 and CDR2 sequences are SGHRS and YFSETQ. In DNA, the CDR3 is TGCGCCAGCGAGAAAAACAATGAGCAGTTCTTC. Protein sequence: CASEKNNEQFF.

The chain recombines TRBV28 with TRBJ2-1; D is perhaps TRBD1 (7 bases). V lost 3 bases and J 2 bases, leaving 11 bases between the germline ends. The length of the CDR3 is 15 residues. CDR1 is MDHEN and CDR2 is SYDVKM in the germline V gene. For the CDR3, the DNA is TGTGCCAGCAGTTTCCCAGGGGGGCCCTACAATGAGCAGTTCTTC. Translating it yields CASSFPGGPYNEQFF.

The V and J genes are TRBV12-3 or TRBV12-4 and TRBJ1-3; 10 positions agree with TRBD1. The CDR3 consists of 13 residues. The ends lost 7 bases at V and 7 bases at J; junction bases unmatched: 4. The CDR3 DNA is TGTGCCAGCATTCAGGGACAGGGGAACACCATATATTTT. Translated: CASIQGQGNTIYF.

The chain carries TRBV6-5 and TRBJ1-2; D unresolved. The germline V and J ends were trimmed by 8 bases and 7 bases, with 23 bases remaining between them. The CDR3 spans 15 residues. Germline CDR1 MNHEY, CDR2 SVGAGI. CDR3 sequence (DNA): TGTGCCAGCGCCCCCGAGTTGGGCTATAACGGTGGCTACACCTTC. Protein sequence: CASAPELGYNGGYTF.